These 21 T cell receptor beta chains share one sample of origin, sequenced in a study of cytomegalovirus exposure and HLA in healthy donors (dated by TCRdb to the late 2010s). Libraries came from the immunoSEQ multiplex PCR assay. For the multiplex PCR, a mixture combining 60 forward primers for TCR Vbeta segments and 13 reverse primers for TCR Jbeta segments was used. TCRdb obtained this table from immuneACCESS and retained in-frame rearrangements with V and J assigned. These tables miss some clones; where compared with another copy, unresolved V genes account for less than half of the shortfall, and the remainder is unexplained. This sample lists about 170,000 clones; roughly 83% were detected once. Approximately 1.3% of the sample lies in the top ten. Sequencing input: PBMCs. All receptors come from a boy between 2 and 10 years old in good health and CMV-seronegative.

V and J are TRBV5-1 and TRBJ1-2; 7 bases are shared with TRBD1. CDR1 is SGHRS, CDR2 YFSETQ, per germline. The CDR3 loop spans 13 amino acids. The J segment lost 8 bases and the V segment lost 3 bases, leaving 7 bases of the junction unmatched. The CDR3 sequence is CASSWGTVSGYTF. The CDR3 DNA follows: TGCGCCAGCAGCTGGGGGACAGTCTCCGGCTACACCTTC.

The V call is TRBV5-4, the J call TRBJ2-1, with 7 nucleotides matching TRBD1. CDR1 SGHNT and CDR2 YYREEE come from the germline V gene (reference sequence). With 2 bases clipped from V and 6 bases from J, the junction kept 2 bases outside the gene matches. The CDR3 contains 13 residues. For the CDR3, the DNA is TGTGCCAGCAGCTTACAGGGGACCAATGAGCAGTTCTTC. It yields the protein CASSLQGTNEQFF.

The chain has TRBV19 and TRBJ2-7, with D perhaps TRBD2 (5 bases). The germline V and J ends were trimmed by 6 bases and 5 bases, with 14 bases remaining between them. This CDR3 region has 13 residues. Germline V lookup: CDR1 LNHDA, CDR2 SQIVND (reference sequence). The DNA for the CDR3 is TGTGCCAGTAGCCGGGGTCTCGTCGACGAGCAGTACGTC. Amino acids: CASSRGLVDEQYV.

CDR3 in amino acids: CASSLPGSSGDTQYF. Written as DNA, the CDR3 is TGTGCCAGCAGTTTGCCCGGGTCGAGCGGAGATACGCAGTATTTT. The chain recombines TRBV2 with TRBJ2-3; tentative D call: TRBD2 (5 bases). V lost 5 bases to trimming and J lost 5 bases, with 17 bases between them. Germline loops: CDR1 SNHLY, CDR2 FYNNEI. This CDR3 spans 15 amino acids.

This chain uses TRBV5-4 with TRBJ2-7; 13 nucleotides match TRBD2. The CDR3 runs 16 residues. Per germline, CDR1 SGHNT and CDR2 YYREEE (reference sequence). Trimming took 4 bases from V and 4 from J; bases not matched to a gene: 8. CDR3 sequence (DNA): TGTGCCAGCAGCCGCGGACTAGCGGGGGCACCTTACGAGCAGTACTTC. It encodes CASSRGLAGAPYEQYF.

This clone was observed once. The rearrangement links TRBV6-6 to TRBJ1-2, with D perhaps TRBD1 (6 bases). Germline CDR1 and CDR2: MNHNY and SVGAGI (reference sequence). The CDR3 is 16 amino acids. V was shortened by 0 bases and J by 7 bases, with 18 bases between the two germline ends. CDR3 sequence reads: CASSYSGTGLYVGYTF. For the CDR3, the DNA is TGTGCCAGCAGTTACTCAGGCACAGGGTTGTATGTTGGCTACACCTTC.

CDR3 bases: TGTGCCTGCGCTCTAGCGGGGGGGGAGAATGAGCAGTTCTTC. Its protein product is CACALAGGENEQFF. The chain uses TRBV18 and TRBJ2-1; 12 nucleotides align to TRBD2. Germline values: CDR1 KGHSH, CDR2 LQKENI. The length of the CDR3 is 14 residues. The ends lost 11 bases at V and 7 bases at J; junction bases unmatched: 9. Full variable domain (rest looked up from reference TRBV18 and TRBJ2-1): NAGVMQNPRHLVRRRGQEARLRCSPMKGHSHVYWYRQLPEEGLKFMVYLQKENIIDESGMPKERFSAEFPKEGPSILRIQQVVRGDSAAYFCACALAGGENEQFFGPGTRLTVL.

CDR3 region: CASSLGRGNTEAFF. Here the CDR3 DNA reads TGTGCCAGCAGCTTAGGGCGGGGTAACACTGAAGCTTTCTTT. The rearrangement joins TRBV11-2 to TRBJ1-1; D uncertain. The CDR3 is made up of 14 amino acids. V was shortened by 1 base and J by 2 bases, with 8 bases between the two germline ends. CDR1 SGHAT and CDR2 FQNNGV come from the germline V gene.

CDR3 residues: CASSPAGGLFF. In nucleotides, the CDR3 is TGTGCCAGCAGCCCCGCGGGAGGTCTATTCTTC. The chain couples TRBV11-2 to TRBJ2-1, with 8 nucleotides matching TRBD2. CDR3 length equals 11 residues. Germline values: CDR1 SGHAT, CDR2 FQNNGV. V was pared by 5 bases and J by 16 bases, with 7 bases of the junction left unmatched.

This clone was seen once. The chain combines TRBV5-4 with TRBJ2-4; 8 bases agree with TRBD2. Germline CDR1 reads SGHNT; CDR2 reads YYREEE (reference sequence). The V gene end was trimmed by 4 bases and the J gene end by 2 bases; junction bases not matched to a gene: 8. This CDR3 is built from 16 residues. The CDR3 nucleotides read TGTGCCAGCAGCCTGGCCTTAGCGGGGACCAAAAACATTCAGTACTTC. Residues: CASSLALAGTKNIQYF. The full variable domain, in which reference TRBV5-4 and TRBJ2-4 provide the parts outside the CDR3, is ETGVTQSPTHLIKTRGQQVTLRCSSQSGHNTVSWYQQALGQGPQFIFQYYREEENGRGNFPPRFSGLQFPNYSSELNVNALELDDSALYLCASSLALAGTKNIQYFGAGTRLSVL.

The chain links TRBV15 to TRBJ2-3, with TRBD1 matching over 8 bases. The V gene's germline CDR1 is LNHNV and CDR2 YYDKDF (reference sequence). The length of the CDR3 is 16 residues. The ends lost 5 bases at V and 0 bases at J; junction bases unmatched: 7. This CDR3 reads CATSRGTGTSTDTQYF. CDR3 DNA: TGTGCCACCAGCCGAGGGACAGGCACTAGCACAGATACGCAGTATTTT.

The rearrangement uses TRBV11-2 and TRBJ2-1; 10 bases agree with TRBD2. The ends lost 1 base at V and 7 bases at J; junction bases unmatched: 7. The CDR3 is made up of 16 amino acids. Germline CDR1 is SGHAT and CDR2 is FQNNGV. CDR3 loop: CASSLVVLAGVNEQFF. CDR3 DNA sequence: TGTGCCAGCAGCTTAGTAGTCCTAGCGGGAGTTAATGAGCAGTTCTTC. The variable domain in full, with the rest retrieved from reference TRBV11-2 and TRBJ2-1, is EAGVAQSPRYKIIEKRQSVAFWCNPISGHATLYWYQQILGQGPKLLIQFQNNGVVDDSQLPKDRFSAERLKGVDSTLKIQPAKLEDSAVYLCASSLVVLAGVNEQFFGPGTRLTVL.

The chain carries TRBV19 and TRBJ2-3, with D uncertain. CDR3 size: 13 residues. The V and J ends lost 5 bases and 0 bases respectively, with 6 bases between them. CDR1 is LNHDA and CDR2 is SQIVND in the germline V gene (reference sequence). The CDR3 nucleotides are TGTGCCAGTAGTCAAACTAGCACAGATACGCAGTATTTT. Amino acids: CASSQTSTDTQYF.

This clone has only a few counts. The chain links TRBV20-1 to TRBJ1-1, with a possible D match to TRBD1 (6 bases). Germline assignment: CDR1 DFQATT and CDR2 SNEGSKA (reference sequence). Deletions cut 6 bases from V and 8 bases from J, with 13 bases between. The CDR3 runs to 11 residues. CDR3 region: CSAAGVVEAFF. CDR3 nucleotide sequence: TGCAGTGCCGCAGGGGTCGTCGAAGCTTTCTTT.

The genes are TRBV7-3 and TRBJ1-1; unclear D gene. This CDR3 contains 13 residues. Germline V gene data show CDR1 as SGHTA and CDR2 as FQGTGA. V was trimmed by 2 bases and J by 1 base, leaving 5 bases between them. The CDR3 here is CASSLRGNTEAFF. As DNA, the CDR3 is TGTGCCAGCAGCTTACGGGGGAACACTGAAGCTTTCTTT.

The chain links TRBV6-5 to TRBJ1-1; no definite D call. V was shortened by 1 base and J by 3 bases, with 6 bases between the two germline ends. There are 13 residues in the CDR3. Germline CDR1 and CDR2: MNHEY and SVGAGI. This chain's CDR3 is CASSYLQYTEAFF. In nucleotides, the CDR3 is TGTGCCAGCAGTTACTTACAGTACACTGAAGCTTTCTTT.

The genes are TRBV9 and TRBJ2-1, with 7 bases aligning to TRBD2. Per germline, CDR1 SGDLS and CDR2 YYNGEE. J was trimmed by 3 bases and V by 3 bases; bases with no gene match: 9. CDR3 length: 16 amino acids. CDR3 amino acids: CASSGSGGLYYNEQFF. The CDR3, as DNA: TGTGCCAGCAGCGGAAGTGGGGGACTATACTACAATGAGCAGTTCTTC.

The chain has TRBV5-1 and TRBJ2-7; 9 bases align to TRBD1. Germline lookup yields CDR1 SGHRS and CDR2 YFSETQ. Trimming removed 3 bases from V and 4 bases from J; junction bases left unmatched: 11. This CDR3 has 16 amino acids. CDR3 nucleotide sequence: TGCGCCAGCAGCTCCGGCTACGACAGGGGGGAATACGAGCAGTACTTC. This codes for CASSSGYDRGEYEQYF. Filled out from reference TRBV5-1 and TRBJ2-7, the complete variable domain reads KAGVTQTPRYLIKTRGQQVTLSCSPISGHRSVSWYQQTPGQGLQFLFEYFSETQRNKGNFPGRFSGRQFSNSRSEMNVSTLELGDSALYLCASSSGYDRGEYEQYFGPGTRLTVT.

This rearrangement joins TRBV30 to TRBJ1-1, with a weak D call TRBD1 (5 bases). The V end was cut by 5 bases, the J end by 3 bases, with 16 bases between. Per germline, CDR1 GTSNPN and CDR2 SVGIG (reference sequence). The CDR3 covers 14 residues. CDR3 DNA sequence: TGTGCCTGGCGCCTGGGGGGGAGACACACTGAAGCTTTCTTT. It yields the protein CAWRLGGRHTEAFF.

The rearrangement links TRBV9 to TRBJ1-1, with TRBD1 matching over 11 bases. V shed 2 bases, J shed 1 base, and the junction held 1 base outside the gene matches. There are 15 residues in the CDR3. Per germline, CDR1 SGDLS and CDR2 YYNGEE. The CDR3 sequence: CASSVGTGGNTEAFF. The CDR3 DNA follows: TGTGCCAGCAGCGTTGGGACAGGGGGGAACACTGAAGCTTTCTTT. The complete variable domain, with remaining parts taken from reference TRBV9 and TRBJ1-1, reads DSGVTQTPKHLITATGQRVTLRCSPRSGDLSVYWYQQSLDQGLQFLIQYYNGEERAKGNILERFSAQQFPDLHSELNLSSLELGDSALYFCASSVGTGGNTEAFFGQGTRLTVV.

The chain is built from TRBV2 and TRBJ1-2, with TRBD1 matching over 7 bases. Trimming removed 8 bases from V and 4 bases from J; junction bases left unmatched: 13. Germline values: CDR1 SNHLY, CDR2 FYNNEI. The CDR3 spans 15 residues. The CDR3 DNA reads TGTGCCAGCGAATCCCTTCCGGGACAGCTCTATGGCTACACCTTC. Translated, it gives CASESLPGQLYGYTF.